The rows below give T cell receptor beta chains drawn from one sample of a study of blood T cell repertoires in COVID-19. The data were produced by immunoSEQ multiplex PCR, yet TCRdb's version contains in-frame clones alone and is incomplete. This table has 300,000 to 350,000 clones, over 75% appearing once. Sequenced sample: peripheral blood. Receptors were obtained from a woman under 40 with COVID-19, enrolled during active disease. Each CDR3 is given with its conserved first and last residue. A D gene is named only where the DNA matches it firmly.

D	V	J	DNA	CDR3
TRBD1	TRBV6-5	TRBJ1-2	TGTGCCAGCAGCCCCTTGACAGGGTCCTATGGCTACACCTTC	CASSPLTGSYGYTF
.	TRBV4-2	TRBJ1-5	TGTGCCAGCAGCCAAGAGGGGACATATTATCAGCCCCAGCATTTT	CASSQEGTYYQPQHF
.	TRBV27	TRBJ2-2	TGTGCCAGCAGTGTTGGGCCCAACACCGGGGAGCTGTTTTTT	CASSVGPNTGELFF
TRBD1	TRBV11-1	TRBJ2-3	TGTGCCAGCAGCTATCAAAGGACAGGGCAAACAGATACGCAGTATTTT	CASSYQRTGQTDTQYF
TRBD2	TRBV6-6	TRBJ2-1	TGTGCCAGCAGTCTAGCGGGCAGCTCCTACAATGAGCAGTTCTTC	CASSLAGSSYNEQFF
.	TRBV29-1	TRBJ2-5	TGCAGCGTTGAAGGATGGGCAGCCCAAGAGACCCAGTACTTC	CSVEGWAAQETQYF
.	TRBV6-5	TRBJ1-1	TGTGCCAGCAGAGCCTGGGCAGGGCCGAACACTGAAGCTTTCTTT	CASRAWAGPNTEAFF
TRBD2	TRBV19	TRBJ2-3	TGTGCCAGTAGTATGAGGGGCGGGAGTTACACAGATACGCAGTATTTT	CASSMRGGSYTDTQYF
.	TRBV6-4	TRBJ1-1	TGTGCCAGCCGCTGGCCTCGGGGGGACACTGAAGCTTTCTTT	CASRWPRGDTEAFF
TRBD1	TRBV10-1	TRBJ2-1	TGCGCCAGCAGCGTAGAGTGGGACAGCTACAATGAGCAGTTCTTC	CASSVEWDSYNEQFF